This T cell receptor (beta chain) is drawn from a study of PD-1 blockade in classical Hodgkin lymphoma. Study-wide points: The baseline diversity of complete responders showed similarity to that of newly diagnosed patients.

Time point: cycle 4 day 1 (C4D1), after more than five weeks of nivolumab. Relapse was seen in all patients after autologous stem cell transplantation, and brentuximab vedotin exposure was variable. The CDR3 loop spans 17 amino acids. Germline V lookup: CDR1 SGHDT, CDR2 YYEEEE. With 0 bases clipped from V and 3 bases from J, the junction kept 5 bases outside the gene matches. Measured with immunoSEQ multiplex PCR; TCRdb has only the in-frame clones, and not every one. The data contain roughly 94,000 clones, around 93% of them singletons. To note about this clone: Its specificity is not known.

The sequencing here drew on peripheral blood mononuclear cells (PBMCs), taken before the fourth cycle of nivolumab. The chain employs TRBV5-6 and TRBJ2-3, with TRBD2 identical over 12 bases. This TCR came from a human donor with classical Hodgkin lymphoma. The CDR3 loop reads CASSLGLAGVYTDTQYF. In DNA, the CDR3 is TGTGCCAGCAGCTTGGGACTAGCGGGAGTTTATACAGATACGCAGTATTTT.